Reported below is one TCR beta chain. Its antigen is still unknown. This record comes from a study of cytomegalovirus exposure and HLA in healthy donors. The CDR3 spans 14 residues. The V gene lost 0 bases and the J gene lost 3 bases, with 8 bases spanning the gap. Germline assignment: CDR1 MNHNS and CDR2 SASEGT. Study-wide results and limits: A later analysis showed that HLA-associated TCR beta chains had undergone more clonal expansion than equally common others. Researchers reported from a later analysis that most CMV-associated TCR beta chains appeared HLA-restricted.

Both 60 Vbeta primers and 13 Jbeta primers went into the PCR. TCRdb's table, derived via immunoSEQ multiplex PCR, lists solely in-frame clones and lacks some. Its listing shows around 45,000 clones. The chain links TRBV6-1 to TRBJ1-1; possibly TRBD1 for D (5 bases). The TCR originated in a male donor in good health and CMV-seronegative. Sequenced sample: PBMCs. The CDR3: CASSEALGDTEAFF. DNA of the CDR3: TGTGCCAGCAGTGAAGCGCTAGGGGACACTGAAGCTTTCTTT.